Below, one T cell receptor (beta chain) is given with its context. Trimming left V 5 bases short and J 4 bases short, with 9 bases between. Per germline, CDR1 LNHDA and CDR2 SQIVND (reference sequence). The CDR3 sequence is 12 residues long. These data originate in a study of T cell changes during pregnancy in multiple sclerosis. TCRdb keeps only in-frame clones here, not all; method: immunoSEQ multiplex PCR. The data hold some 60,000 clones, with 85% to 95% observed a single time. The source is a female donor with multiple sclerosis, enrolled in a pregnancy study. Material: peripheral blood, obtained after pregnancy. The chain employs TRBV19 and TRBJ2-7; D might be TRBD2 (5 bases). The CDR3 sequence is CASSGSGYEQYF. DNA of the CDR3: TGTGCCAGTAGTGGGAGTGGTTACGAGCAGTACTTC. The full variable domain, with the rest looked up from reference TRBV19 and TRBJ2-7, is DGGITQSPKYLFRKEGQNVTLSCEQNLNHDAMYWYRQDPGQGLRLIYYSQIVNDFQKGDIAEGYSVSREKKESFPLTVTSAQKNPTAFYLCASSGSGYEQYFGPGTRLTVT.